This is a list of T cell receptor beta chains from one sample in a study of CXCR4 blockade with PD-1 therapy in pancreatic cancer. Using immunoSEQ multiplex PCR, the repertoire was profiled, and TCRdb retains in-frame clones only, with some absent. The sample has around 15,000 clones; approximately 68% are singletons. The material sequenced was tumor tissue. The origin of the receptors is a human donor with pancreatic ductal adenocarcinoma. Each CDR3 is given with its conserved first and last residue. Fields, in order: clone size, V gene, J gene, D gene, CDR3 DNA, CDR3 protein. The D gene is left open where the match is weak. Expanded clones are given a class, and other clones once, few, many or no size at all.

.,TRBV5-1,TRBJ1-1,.,TGCGCCAGCAGCCCCACGGGCGCGGAGACTGAAGCTTTCTTT,CASSPTGAETEAFF
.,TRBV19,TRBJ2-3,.,TGTGCCAGTAGTGTCGGTTCTAGCACAGATACGCAGTATTTT,CASSVGSSTDTQYF
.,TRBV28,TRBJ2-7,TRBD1,TGTGCCAGCAGCCCGGGACAGGGTGGCCACGAGCAGTACTTC,CASSPGQGGHEQYF
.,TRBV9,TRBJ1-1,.,TGTGCCAGCAGTGTAGAGTTAACCACTGAAGCTTTCTTT,CASSVELTTEAFF
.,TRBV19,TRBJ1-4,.,TGTGCCAGTAGTCCCGTTGGGGGGGCTAATGAAAAACTGTTTTTT,CASSPVGGANEKLFF
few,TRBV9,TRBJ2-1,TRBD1,TGTGCCAGCAGCGTAGGGACAGGGGGCTATGAGCAGTTCTTC,CASSVGTGGYEQFF
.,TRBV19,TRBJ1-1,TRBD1,TGTGCCAGTGCCCCGGACAGGGACGACCATGAAGCTTTCTTT,CASAPDRDDHEAFF
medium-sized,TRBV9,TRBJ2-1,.,TGTGCCAGCAGCGTCCTAGACTCCTACAATGAGCAGTTCTTC,CASSVLDSYNEQFF
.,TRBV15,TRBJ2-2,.,TGTGCCACCAGCAGAGTCCTGGGGGTCCGCGGAGGCGGGGAGCTGTTTTTT,CATSRVLGVRGGGELFF
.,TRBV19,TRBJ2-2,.,TGTGCCAGTAGTATAGGAGGGTCGACCGGGGAGCTGTTTTTT,CASSIGGSTGELFF
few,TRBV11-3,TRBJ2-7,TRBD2,TGTGCCAGCAGCATGGGACTAGATGGTTCCTACGAGCAGTACTTC,CASSMGLDGSYEQYF
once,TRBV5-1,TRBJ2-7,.,TGCGCCAGCAGCTCGGGACCCCTGACCTACGAGCAGTACTTC,CASSSGPLTYEQYF
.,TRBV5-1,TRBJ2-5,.,TGCGCCAGCAGCTCAGGGACTGCTGCCCAAGAGACCCAGTACTTC,CASSSGTAAQETQYF
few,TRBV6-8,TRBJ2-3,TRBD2,TGTGCCAGCAGCAGCTGGACTAGCGGGGGAGATACGCAGTATTTT,CASSSWTSGGDTQYF
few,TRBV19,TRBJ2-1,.,TGTGCCAGTAGTATGGGGACCTCCTACAATGAGCAGTTCTTC,CASSMGTSYNEQFF
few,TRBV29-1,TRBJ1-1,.,TGCAGCGTTGAAGATCCCCTGAGGGGATGGGGCACTGAAGCTTTCTTT,CSVEDPLRGWGTEAFF
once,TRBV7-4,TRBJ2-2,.,TGTGCCAGCAGCTTATCCGGGTCCGGGGAGCTGTTTTTT,CASSLSGSGELFF
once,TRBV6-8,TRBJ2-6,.,TGTGCCAGCAGCTCTTCCACAGGCTCTGGGGCCAACGTCCTGACTTTC,CASSSSTGSGANVLTF
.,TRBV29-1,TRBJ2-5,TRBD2,TGCAGCGTTGACTGGGAGGGAGAGACCCAGTACTTC,CSVDWEGETQYF
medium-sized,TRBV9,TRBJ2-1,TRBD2,TGTGCCAGCACCCCGACTAGCGGATTTTCCTACAATGAGCAGTTCTTC,CASTPTSGFSYNEQFF
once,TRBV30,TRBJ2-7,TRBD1,TGTGCCTGGGGACAGGGCTACGAGCAGTACTTC,CAWGQGYEQYF
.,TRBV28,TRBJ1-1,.,TGTGCCAGCAACCCCCTCCTAGGTCGGAACACTGAAGCTTTCTTT,CASNPLLGRNTEAFF
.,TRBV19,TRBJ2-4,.,TGTGCCAGTAGTATTCAGCAGGGGGGTCAAAACATTCAGTACTTC,CASSIQQGGQNIQYF
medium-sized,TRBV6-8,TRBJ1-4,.,TGTGCCAGCAGCCCCGACCGGCCCGCAACTAATGAAAAACTGTTTTTT,CASSPDRPATNEKLFF
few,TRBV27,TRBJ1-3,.,TGTGCCAGCAGTTTAGTGGGTCATGGAAACACCATATATTTT,CASSLVGHGNTIYF
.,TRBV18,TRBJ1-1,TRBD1,TGTGCCAGCTCACCACCGAACAGGGGTCAGGTACAGGCCACTGAAGCTTTCTTT,CASSPPNRGQVQATEAFF
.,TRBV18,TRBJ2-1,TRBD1,TGTGCCAGCTCACCATGGGGACAGGAATCCTACAATGAGCAGTTCTTC,CASSPWGQESYNEQFF
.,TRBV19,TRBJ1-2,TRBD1,TGTGCCAGTAGTAAGGACAGGGCTAACTATGGCTACACCTTC,CASSKDRANYGYTF
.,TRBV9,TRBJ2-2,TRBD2,TGTGCCAGCAGCGTAGAAGGTTTAGCGGGGTACACCGGGGAGCTGTTTTTT,CASSVEGLAGYTGELFF